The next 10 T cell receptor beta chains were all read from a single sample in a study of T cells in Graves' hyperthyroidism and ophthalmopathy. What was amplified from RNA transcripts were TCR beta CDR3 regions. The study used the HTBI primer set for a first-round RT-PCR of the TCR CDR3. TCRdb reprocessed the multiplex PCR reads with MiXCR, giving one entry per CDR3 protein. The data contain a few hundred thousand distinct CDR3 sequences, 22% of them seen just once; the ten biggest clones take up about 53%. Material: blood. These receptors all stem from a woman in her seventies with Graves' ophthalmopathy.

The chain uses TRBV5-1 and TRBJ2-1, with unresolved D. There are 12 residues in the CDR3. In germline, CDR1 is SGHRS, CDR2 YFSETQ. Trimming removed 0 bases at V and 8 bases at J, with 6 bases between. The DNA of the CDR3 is TGCGCCAGCAGCTTGGATCCGGATGAGCAGTTCTTC. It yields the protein CASSLDPDEQFF. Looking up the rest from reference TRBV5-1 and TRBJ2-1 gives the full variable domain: KAGVTQTPRYLIKTRGQQVTLSCSPISGHRSVSWYQQTPGQGLQFLFEYFSETQRNKGNFPGRFSGRQFSNSRSEMNVSTLELGDSALYLCASSLDPDEQFFGPGTRLTVL.

The CDR3 here is CASSYLRGPEQYF. CDR3 sequence (DNA): TGTGCCAGCAGTTATTTAAGGGGGCCCGAGCAGTACTTC. This chain connects TRBV6-5 to TRBJ2-7; 7 bases map to TRBD1. CDR3 length equals 13 residues. Losses at the gene ends were 3 bases for V and 6 bases for J; bases not matched to a gene: 5. Germline loops: CDR1 MNHEY, CDR2 SVGAGI.

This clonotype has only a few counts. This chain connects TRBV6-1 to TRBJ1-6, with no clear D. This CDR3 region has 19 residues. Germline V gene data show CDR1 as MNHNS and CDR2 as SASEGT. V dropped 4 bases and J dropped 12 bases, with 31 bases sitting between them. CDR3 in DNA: TGTGCCAGCAGTGGTGCCAGCGGTCCCCGTATCCACCTCTTAGGACCCCTCCACTTT. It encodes CASSGASGPRIHLLGPLHF.

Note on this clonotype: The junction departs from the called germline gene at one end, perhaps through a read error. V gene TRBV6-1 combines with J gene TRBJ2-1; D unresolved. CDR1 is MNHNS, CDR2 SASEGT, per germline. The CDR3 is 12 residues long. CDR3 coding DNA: TGTGCCAGCAGCCAGCCGCCCGGGCATCTGGTCTTC. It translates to CASSQPPGHLVF.

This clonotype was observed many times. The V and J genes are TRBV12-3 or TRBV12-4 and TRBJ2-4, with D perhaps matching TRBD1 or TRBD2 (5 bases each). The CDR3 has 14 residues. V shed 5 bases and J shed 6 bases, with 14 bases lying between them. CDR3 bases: TGTGCCAGCAGTAGCGGAATGGGGGTAAACATTCAGTACTTC. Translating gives CASSSGMGVNIQYF.

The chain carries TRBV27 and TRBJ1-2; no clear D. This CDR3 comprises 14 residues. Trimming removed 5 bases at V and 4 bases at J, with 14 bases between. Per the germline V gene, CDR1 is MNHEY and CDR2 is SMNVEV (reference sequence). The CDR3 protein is CASSQMGSGYGYTF. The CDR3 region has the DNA TGTGCCAGCAGTCAGATGGGATCTGGCTATGGCTACACCTTC.

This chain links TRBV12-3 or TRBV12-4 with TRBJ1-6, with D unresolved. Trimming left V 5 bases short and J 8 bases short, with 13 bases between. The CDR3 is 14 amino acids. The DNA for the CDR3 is TGTGCCAGCAGTCAGAGAGCCGGGGATTCACCCCTCCACTTT. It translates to CASSQRAGDSPLHF.

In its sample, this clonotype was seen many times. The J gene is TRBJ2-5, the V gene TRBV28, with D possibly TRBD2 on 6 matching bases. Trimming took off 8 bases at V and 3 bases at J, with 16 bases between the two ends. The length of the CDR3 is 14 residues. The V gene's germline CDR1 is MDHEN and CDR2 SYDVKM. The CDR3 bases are TGTGCCAGCGCTCCCGGCGGGACCGAAGAGACCCAGTACTTC. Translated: CASAPGGTEETQYF.

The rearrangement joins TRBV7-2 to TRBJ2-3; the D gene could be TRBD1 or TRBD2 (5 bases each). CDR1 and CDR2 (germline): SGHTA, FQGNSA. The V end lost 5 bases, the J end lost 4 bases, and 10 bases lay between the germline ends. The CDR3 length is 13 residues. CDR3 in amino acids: CASSHGAADTQYF. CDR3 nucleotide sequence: TGTGCCAGCAGCCACGGGGCTGCAGATACGCAGTATTTT. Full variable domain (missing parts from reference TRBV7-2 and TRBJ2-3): GAGVSQSPSNKVTEKGKDVELRCDPISGHTALYWYRQSLGQGLEFLIYFQGNSAPDKSGLPSDRFSAERTGGSVSTLTIQRTQQEDSAVYLCASSHGAADTQYFGPGTRLTVL.

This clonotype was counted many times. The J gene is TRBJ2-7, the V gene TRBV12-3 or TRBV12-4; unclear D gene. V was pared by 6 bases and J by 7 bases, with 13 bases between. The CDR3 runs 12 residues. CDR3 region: CASSTPQQEQYF. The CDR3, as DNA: TGTGCCAGCAGCACTCCTCAACAGGAGCAGTACTTC.